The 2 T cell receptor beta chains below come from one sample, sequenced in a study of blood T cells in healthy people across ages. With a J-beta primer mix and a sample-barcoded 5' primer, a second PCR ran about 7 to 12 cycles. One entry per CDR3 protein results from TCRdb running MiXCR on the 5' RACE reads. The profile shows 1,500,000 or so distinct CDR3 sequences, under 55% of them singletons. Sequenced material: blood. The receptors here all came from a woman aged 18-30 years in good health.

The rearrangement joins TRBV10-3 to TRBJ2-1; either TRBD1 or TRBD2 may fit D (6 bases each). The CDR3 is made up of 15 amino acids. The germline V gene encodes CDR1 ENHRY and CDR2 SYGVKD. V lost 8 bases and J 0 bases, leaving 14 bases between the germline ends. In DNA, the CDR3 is TGTGCCATCCTCGAGAGGGGGGACTCCTACAATGAGCAGTTCTTC. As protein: CAILERGDSYNEQFF.

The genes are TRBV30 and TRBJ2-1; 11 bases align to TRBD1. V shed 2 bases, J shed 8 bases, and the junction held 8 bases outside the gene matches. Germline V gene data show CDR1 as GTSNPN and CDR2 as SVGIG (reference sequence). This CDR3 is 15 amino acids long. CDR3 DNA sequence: TGTGCCTGGAGTCACGGGACAGGGGGTTGGGATGAGCAGTTCTTC. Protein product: CAWSHGTGGWDEQFF.